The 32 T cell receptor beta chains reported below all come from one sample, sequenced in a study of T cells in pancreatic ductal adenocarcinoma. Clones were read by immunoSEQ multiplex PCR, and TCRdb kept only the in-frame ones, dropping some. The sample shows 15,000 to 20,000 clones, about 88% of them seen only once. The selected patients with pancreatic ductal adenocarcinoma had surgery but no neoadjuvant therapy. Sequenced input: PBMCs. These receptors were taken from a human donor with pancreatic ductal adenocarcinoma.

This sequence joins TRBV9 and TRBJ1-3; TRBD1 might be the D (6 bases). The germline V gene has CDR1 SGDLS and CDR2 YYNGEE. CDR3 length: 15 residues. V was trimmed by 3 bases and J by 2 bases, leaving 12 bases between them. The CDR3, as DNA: TGTGCCAGCAGCGCAGGGGTTACGCCTGGAAACACCATATATTTT. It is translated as CASSAGVTPGNTIYF.

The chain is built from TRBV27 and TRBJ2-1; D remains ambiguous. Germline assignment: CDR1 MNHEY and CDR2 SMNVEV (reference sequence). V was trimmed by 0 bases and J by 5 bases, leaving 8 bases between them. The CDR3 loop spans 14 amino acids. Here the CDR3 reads CASSLSYNDNEQFF. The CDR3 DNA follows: TGTGCCAGCAGTTTATCATACAATGACAATGAGCAGTTCTTC.

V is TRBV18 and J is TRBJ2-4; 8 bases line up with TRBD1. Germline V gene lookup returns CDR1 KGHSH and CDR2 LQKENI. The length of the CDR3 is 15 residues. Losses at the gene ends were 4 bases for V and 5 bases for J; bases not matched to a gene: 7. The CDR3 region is CASSLGQGGQNIQYF. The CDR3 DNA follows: TGTGCCAGCTCACTAGGACAGGGAGGTCAAAACATTCAGTACTTC.

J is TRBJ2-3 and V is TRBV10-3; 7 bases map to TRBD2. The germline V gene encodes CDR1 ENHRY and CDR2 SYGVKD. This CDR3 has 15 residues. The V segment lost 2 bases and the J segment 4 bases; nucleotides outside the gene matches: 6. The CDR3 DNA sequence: TGTGCCATCAGTGAGACTGGGGGGGATTCAGATACGCAGTATTTT. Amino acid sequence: CAISETGGDSDTQYF.

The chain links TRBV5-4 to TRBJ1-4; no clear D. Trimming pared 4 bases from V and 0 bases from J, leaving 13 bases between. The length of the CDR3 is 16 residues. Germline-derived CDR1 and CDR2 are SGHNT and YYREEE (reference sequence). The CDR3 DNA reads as TGTGCCAGCAGCGAGGGCGGGAGCTCAACTAATGAAAAACTGTTTTTT. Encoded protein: CASSEGGSSTNEKLFF. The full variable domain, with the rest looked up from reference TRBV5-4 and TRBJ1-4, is ETGVTQSPTHLIKTRGQQVTLRCSSQSGHNTVSWYQQALGQGPQFIFQYYREEENGRGNFPPRFSGLQFPNYSSELNVNALELDDSALYLCASSEGGSSTNEKLFFGSGTQLSVL.

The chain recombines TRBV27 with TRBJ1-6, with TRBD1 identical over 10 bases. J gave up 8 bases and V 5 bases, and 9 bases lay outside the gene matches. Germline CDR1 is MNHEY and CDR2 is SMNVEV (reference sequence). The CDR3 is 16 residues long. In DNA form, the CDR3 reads TGTGCCAGCAGTGCCCTGGACAGGGGGACACATTCACCCCTCCACTTT. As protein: CASSALDRGTHSPLHF.

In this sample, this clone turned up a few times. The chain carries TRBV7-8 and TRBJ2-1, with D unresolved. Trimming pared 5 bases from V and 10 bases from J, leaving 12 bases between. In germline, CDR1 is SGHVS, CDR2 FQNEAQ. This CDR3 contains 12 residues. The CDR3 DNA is TGTGCCAGCAGCAGCTACCCGAAAGAGCAGTTCTTC. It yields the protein CASSSYPKEQFF.

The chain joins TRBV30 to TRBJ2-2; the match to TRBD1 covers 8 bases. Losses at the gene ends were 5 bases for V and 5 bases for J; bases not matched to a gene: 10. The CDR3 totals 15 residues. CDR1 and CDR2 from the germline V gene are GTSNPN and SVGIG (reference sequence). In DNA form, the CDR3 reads TGTGCCTGGGACAGGGGCAGAGTTTATACCGGGGAGCTGTTTTTT. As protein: CAWDRGRVYTGELFF.

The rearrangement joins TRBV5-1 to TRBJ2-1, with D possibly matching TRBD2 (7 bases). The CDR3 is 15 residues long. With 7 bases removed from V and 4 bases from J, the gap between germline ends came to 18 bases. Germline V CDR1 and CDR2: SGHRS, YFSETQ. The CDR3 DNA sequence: TGCGCCAGCGGGTCGGGGGGCCCCTTGTACAATGAGCAGTTCTTC. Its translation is CASGSGGPLYNEQFF.

The CDR3 DNA is TGTGCCAGCAGGGCAGGGGTTAGCAATCAGCCCCAGCATTTT. This translates into CASRAGVSNQPQHF. V gene TRBV2 combines with J gene TRBJ1-5; D may be TRBD1 (6 bases). Deletions cut 6 bases from V and 0 bases from J, with 9 bases between. Looked up from germline, CDR1 is SNHLY and CDR2 is FYNNEI. This CDR3 is built from 14 residues.

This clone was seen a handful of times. The CDR3 here is CASSLRDTNTGELFF. In nucleotides, the CDR3 is TGTGCCAGCAGCTTACGGGACACTAACACCGGGGAGCTGTTTTTT. V is TRBV7-8 and J is TRBJ2-2; TRBD1 might be the D (6 bases). The length of the CDR3 is 15 residues. Trimming took 2 bases from V and 2 from J, leaving 9 bases between them. CDR1 is SGHVS and CDR2 is FQNEAQ in the germline V gene.

In DNA form, the CDR3 reads TGTGCCAGCAGCTGGGACAGTTTGTATGGCTACACCTTC. It yields the protein CASSWDSLYGYTF. This chain connects TRBV5-8 to TRBJ1-2; 7 bases match TRBD1. V dropped 3 bases and J dropped 5; count of bases not matched to a gene: 4. CDR3 length: 13 residues. CDR1 and CDR2 (germline): SGHTS, YDEGEE.

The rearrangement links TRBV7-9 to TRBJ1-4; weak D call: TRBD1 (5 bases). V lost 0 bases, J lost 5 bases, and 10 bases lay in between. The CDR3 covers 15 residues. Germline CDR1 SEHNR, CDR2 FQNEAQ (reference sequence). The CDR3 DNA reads TGTGCCAGCAGCTTAGCTAGGGGACTGAATGAAAAACTGTTTTTT. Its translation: CASSLARGLNEKLFF. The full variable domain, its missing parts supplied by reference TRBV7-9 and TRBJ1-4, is DTGVSQNPRHKITKRGQNVTFRCDPISEHNRLYWYRQTLGQGPEFLTYFQNEAQLEKSRLLSDRFSAERPKGSFSTLEIQRTEQGDSAMYLCASSLARGLNEKLFFGSGTQLSVL.

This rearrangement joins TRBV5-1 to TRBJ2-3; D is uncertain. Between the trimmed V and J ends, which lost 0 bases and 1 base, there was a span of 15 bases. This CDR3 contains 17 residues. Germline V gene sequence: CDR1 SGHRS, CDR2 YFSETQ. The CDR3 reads CASSLARDSSGTDTQYF. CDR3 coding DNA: TGCGCCAGCAGCTTGGCCAGAGATAGCTCTGGCACAGATACGCAGTATTTT. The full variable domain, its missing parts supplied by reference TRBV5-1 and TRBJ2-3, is KAGVTQTPRYLIKTRGQQVTLSCSPISGHRSVSWYQQTPGQGLQFLFEYFSETQRNKGNFPGRFSGRQFSNSRSEMNVSTLELGDSALYLCASSLARDSSGTDTQYFGPGTRLTVL.

As DNA, the CDR3 is TGTGCCAGCAGCCAAGGTCAGGGAGGGGAATACGAGCAGTACTTC. Its protein is CASSQGQGGEYEQYF. The V gene is TRBV4-2, the J gene TRBJ2-7; 7 nucleotides agree with TRBD2. V shed 1 base, J shed 4 bases, and the junction held 7 bases outside the gene matches. The germline V gene has CDR1 LGHNA and CDR2 YNFKEQ. The CDR3 sequence is 15 residues long.

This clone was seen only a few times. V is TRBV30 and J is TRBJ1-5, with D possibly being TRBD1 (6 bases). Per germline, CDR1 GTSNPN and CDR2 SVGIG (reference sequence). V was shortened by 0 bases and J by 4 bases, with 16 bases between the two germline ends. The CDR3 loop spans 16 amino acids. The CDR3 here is CAWSVGGGAGNQPQHF. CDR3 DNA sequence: TGTGCCTGGAGTGTGGGGGGGGGCGCAGGGAATCAGCCCCAGCATTTT.

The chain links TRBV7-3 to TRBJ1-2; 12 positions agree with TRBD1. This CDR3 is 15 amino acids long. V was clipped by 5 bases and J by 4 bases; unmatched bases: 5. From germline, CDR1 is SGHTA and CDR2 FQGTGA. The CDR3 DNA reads TGTGCCAGCAGCCCCGGGACAGGGGGCGTCTATGGCTACACCTTC. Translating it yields CASSPGTGGVYGYTF.

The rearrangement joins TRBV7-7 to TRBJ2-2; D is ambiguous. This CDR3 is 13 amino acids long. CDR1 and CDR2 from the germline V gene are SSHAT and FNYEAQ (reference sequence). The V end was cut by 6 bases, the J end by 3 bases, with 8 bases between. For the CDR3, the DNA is TGTGCCAGCAGGCTGCGCGACACCGGGGAGCTGTTTTTT. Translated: CASRLRDTGELFF.

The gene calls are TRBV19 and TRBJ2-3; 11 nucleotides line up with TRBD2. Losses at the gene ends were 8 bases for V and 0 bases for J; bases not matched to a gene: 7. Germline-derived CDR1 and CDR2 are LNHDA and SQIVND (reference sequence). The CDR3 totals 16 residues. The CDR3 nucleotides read TGTGCCAGTGGGCTAGCGGGGGGCGCTAGCACAGATACGCAGTATTTT. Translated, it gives CASGLAGGASTDTQYF.

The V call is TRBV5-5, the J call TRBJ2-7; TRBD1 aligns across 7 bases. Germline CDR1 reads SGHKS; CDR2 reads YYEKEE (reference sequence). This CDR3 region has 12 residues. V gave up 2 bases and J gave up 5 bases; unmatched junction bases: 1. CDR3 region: CASSFTGDEQYF. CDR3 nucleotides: TGTGCCAGCAGCTTCACAGGGGACGAGCAGTACTTC.

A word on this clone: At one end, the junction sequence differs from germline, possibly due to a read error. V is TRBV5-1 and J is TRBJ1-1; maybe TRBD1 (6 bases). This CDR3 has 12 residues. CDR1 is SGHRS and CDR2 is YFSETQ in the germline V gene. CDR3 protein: CASSLRGSEAFF. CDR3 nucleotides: TGTGCCAGCAGCTTGAGGGGGTCTGAAGCTTTCTTT.

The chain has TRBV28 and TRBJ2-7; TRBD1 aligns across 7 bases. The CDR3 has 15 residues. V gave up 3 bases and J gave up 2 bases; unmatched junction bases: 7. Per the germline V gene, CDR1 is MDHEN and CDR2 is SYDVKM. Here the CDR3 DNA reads TGTGCCAGCAGTTTGACCGGGGACAGAGCCTACGAGCAGTACTTC. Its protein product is CASSLTGDRAYEQYF.

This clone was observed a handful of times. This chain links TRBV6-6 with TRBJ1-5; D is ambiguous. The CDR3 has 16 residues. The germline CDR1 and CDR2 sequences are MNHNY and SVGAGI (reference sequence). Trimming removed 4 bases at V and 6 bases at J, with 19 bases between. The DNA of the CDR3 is TGTGCCAGCAGTTTCCGACCGTCCGGGGAGGGTCAGCCCCAGCATTTT. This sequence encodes CASSFRPSGEGQPQHF.

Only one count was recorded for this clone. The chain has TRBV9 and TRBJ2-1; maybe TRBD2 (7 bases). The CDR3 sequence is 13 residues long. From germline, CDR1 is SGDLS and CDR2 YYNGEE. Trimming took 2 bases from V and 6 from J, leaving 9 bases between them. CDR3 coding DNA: TGTGCCAGCAGCGTGGGGGGGCTCAATGAGCAGTTCTTC. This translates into CASSVGGLNEQFF.

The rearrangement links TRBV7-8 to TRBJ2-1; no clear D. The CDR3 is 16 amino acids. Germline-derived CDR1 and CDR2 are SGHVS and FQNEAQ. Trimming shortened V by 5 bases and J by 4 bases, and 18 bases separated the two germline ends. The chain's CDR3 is CASSRPSFSEYNEQFF. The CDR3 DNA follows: TGTGCCAGCAGCCGACCGTCGTTCAGCGAGTACAATGAGCAGTTCTTC.

The CDR3 sequence is CASSKQTTNEKLFF. The DNA of the CDR3 is TGTGCCAGCAGTAAACAGACAACTAATGAAAAACTGTTTTTT. The rearrangement uses TRBV6-6 and TRBJ1-4; D gene unclear. Per germline, CDR1 MNHNY and CDR2 SVGAGI (reference sequence). There are 14 residues in the CDR3. The V end lost 5 bases, the J end lost 0 bases, and 7 bases lay between the germline ends.

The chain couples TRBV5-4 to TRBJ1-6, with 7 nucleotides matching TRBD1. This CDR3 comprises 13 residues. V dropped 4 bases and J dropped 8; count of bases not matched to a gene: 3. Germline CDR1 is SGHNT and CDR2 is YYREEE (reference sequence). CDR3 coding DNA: TGTGCCAGCAGCCCCGGACAGGATTCACCCCTCCACTTT. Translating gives CASSPGQDSPLHF.

The CDR3 DNA reads TGTGCCAGCAGTGAGTATACAGGGTTAAGCGAGCAGTACTTC. This encodes CASSEYTGLSEQYF. The gene calls are TRBV25-1 and TRBJ2-7, with D perhaps TRBD1 (6 bases). The CDR3 is 14 amino acids. Trimming took off 3 bases at V and 6 bases at J, with 15 bases between the two ends. Germline V gene lookup returns CDR1 MGHDK and CDR2 SYGVNS.

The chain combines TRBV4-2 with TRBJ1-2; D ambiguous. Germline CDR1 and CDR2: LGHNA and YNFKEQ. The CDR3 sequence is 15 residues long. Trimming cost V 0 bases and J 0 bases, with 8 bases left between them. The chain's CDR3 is CASSQEAVANYGYTF. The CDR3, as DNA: TGTGCCAGCAGCCAAGAAGCTGTAGCTAACTATGGCTACACCTTC.

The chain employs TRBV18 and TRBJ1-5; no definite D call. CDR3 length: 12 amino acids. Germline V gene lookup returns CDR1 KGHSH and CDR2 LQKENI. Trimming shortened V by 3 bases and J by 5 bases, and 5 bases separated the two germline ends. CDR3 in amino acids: CASSPTDQPQHF. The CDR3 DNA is TGTGCCAGCTCACCCACAGATCAGCCCCAGCATTTT.

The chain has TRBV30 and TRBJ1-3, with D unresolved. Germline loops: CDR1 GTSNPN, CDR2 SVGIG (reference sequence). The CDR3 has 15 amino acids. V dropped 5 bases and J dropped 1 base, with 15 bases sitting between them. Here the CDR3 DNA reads TGTGCCTGGGATTCCCAAGGGAGGTCTGGAAACACCATATATTTT. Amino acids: CAWDSQGRSGNTIYF. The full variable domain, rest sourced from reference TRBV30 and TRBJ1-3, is SQTIHQWPATLVQPVGSPLSLECTVEGTSNPNLYWYRQAAGRGLQLLFYSVGIGQISSEVPQNLSASRPQDRQFILSSKKLLLSDSGFYLCAWDSQGRSGNTIYFGEGSWLTVV.

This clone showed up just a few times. In DNA form, the CDR3 reads TGTGCCTGGAAGAAGAGGGGGACTGAAGCTTTCTTT. Its protein product is CAWKKRGTEAFF. This rearrangement joins TRBV30 to TRBJ1-1; maybe TRBD1 (6 bases). Trimming stripped 4 bases from V and 5 bases from J, with 11 bases between. CDR1 is GTSNPN, CDR2 SVGIG, per germline (reference sequence). The CDR3 has 12 residues.